One and the same sample provided the 28 T cell receptor beta chains below, sequenced in a study of naive and memory T cell subsets. Four PCR rounds used nested alpha and beta constant region primers plus the SP2 primer. From the 5' RACE reads, TCRdb called clonotypes with MiXCR, one entry per CDR3 protein. The sample shows about 57,000 distinct CDR3 sequences, more than 7.5% of them seen only once. An oligonucleotide containing a UMI was ligated to the 3' end of TCR cDNA. All receptors derive from a female donor in good health.

This clonotype has only a few counts. The CDR3 nucleotides are TGTGCTAGCGCAGTCCATTTCCAAGAGACCCAGTACTTC. It codes for CASAVHFQETQYF. V is TRBV7-7 and J is TRBJ2-5; tentatively, D is TRBD2 (5 bases). Germline V CDR1 and CDR2: SSHAT, FNYEAQ (reference sequence). This CDR3 region has 13 residues. Full variable domain (missing parts from reference TRBV7-7 and TRBJ2-5): GAGVSQSPRYKVTKRGQDVTLRCDPISSHATLYWYQQALGQGPEFLTYFNYEAQPDKSGLPSDRFSAERPEGSISTLTIQRTEQRDSAMYRCASAVHFQETQYFGPGTRLLVL.

About this clonotype: A read error may be the cause here, since a much bigger clone is one base away. The V call is TRBV10-3, the J call TRBJ1-5; 11 nucleotides agree with TRBD1. CDR3 length equals 15 residues. The V gene's germline CDR1 is ENHRY and CDR2 SYGVKD. V lost 8 bases to trimming and J lost 8 bases; unmatched junction nucleotides: 11. The CDR3, as DNA: TGTGCCATCTGGGGGAGGACAGGGGGCATGGAGCCCCAGCATTTT. It encodes CAIWGRTGGMEPQHF.

There are a few counts of this clonotype. The germline gene is not matched at one end of the junction; a read error may be the cause. J is TRBJ1-2 and V is TRBV2; no firm D call. Germline values: CDR1 SNHLY, CDR2 FYNNEI. This CDR3 spans 14 amino acids. In DNA form, the CDR3 reads TGTGCCAGCAGCTCAATCACGGCGGACTATGGCGACACCTTC. Its translation: CASSSITADYGDTF.

This clonotype was seen more than once but under ten times. This chain uses TRBV20-1 with TRBJ2-7, with a possible D match to TRBD1 (6 bases). The CDR3 totals 13 residues. Per the germline V gene, CDR1 is DFQATT and CDR2 is SNEGSKA (reference sequence). Trimming pared 3 bases from V and 0 bases from J, leaving 9 bases between. CDR3 DNA: TGCAGTGCTAGTTCGGACAGCTCCTACGAGCAGTACTTC. This sequence encodes CSASSDSSYEQYF.

This clonotype appeared once. It may be a read error: a sequence one base away is much more abundant. Lacking the conserved final phenylalanine or tryptophan, this CDR3 likely reflects a read error. The chain links TRBV10-3 to TRBJ2-3; the match to TRBD2 covers 7 bases. The CDR3 totals 14 residues. V shed 6 bases, J shed 0 bases, and the junction held 3 bases outside the gene matches. Germline V gene data show CDR1 as ENHRY and CDR2 as SYGVKD. The CDR3 spells CAIRAGPSTDTQYS. CDR3 nucleotide sequence: TGTGCCATCAGAGCGGGGCCTAGCACAGATACGCAGTATTCT.

The genes are TRBV7-2 and TRBJ2-1; the D is unclear. The CDR3 is made up of 19 amino acids. V was cut by 1 base and J by 3 bases, with 22 bases left in between. Per the germline V gene, CDR1 is SGHTA and CDR2 is FQGNSA. The CDR3 sequence: CASSLDHRLVRRSYNEQFF. The CDR3 DNA is TGTGCCAGCAGCTTAGACCATAGGCTCGTGCGGCGTAGCTACAATGAGCAGTTCTTC. The full variable domain, in which reference TRBV7-2 and TRBJ2-1 provide the parts outside the CDR3, is GAGVSQSPSNKVTEKGKDVELRCDPISGHTALYWYRQSLGQGLEFLIYFQGNSAPDKSGLPSDRFSAERTGGSVSTLTIQRTQQEDSAVYLCASSLDHRLVRRSYNEQFFGPGTRLTVL.

This clonotype was counted only a few times. The chain combines TRBV5-4 with TRBJ2-5; 7 bases line up with TRBD2. The CDR3 has 17 residues. CDR1 is SGHNT and CDR2 is YYREEE in the germline V gene (reference sequence). The V gene end was trimmed by 5 bases and the J gene end by 2 bases; junction bases not matched to a gene: 15. In DNA form, the CDR3 reads TGTGCCAGCAGTCGTGAGGGCGGGGGAGCGGGGCAAGAGACCCAGTACTTC. This translates into CASSREGGGAGQETQYF. The full variable domain, with the rest looked up from reference TRBV5-4 and TRBJ2-5, is ETGVTQSPTHLIKTRGQQVTLRCSSQSGHNTVSWYQQALGQGPQFIFQYYREEENGRGNFPPRFSGLQFPNYSSELNVNALELDDSALYLCASSREGGGAGQETQYFGPGTRLLVL.

There are many counts of this clonotype. The chain combines TRBV2 with TRBJ1-1; the D gene is possibly TRBD1 (5 bases). Between the trimmed V and J ends, which lost 8 bases and 3 bases, there was a span of 13 bases. Germline V gene sequence: CDR1 SNHLY, CDR2 FYNNEI. The CDR3 runs to 13 residues. CDR3 coding DNA: TGTGCCAGCGAGTACCAGGGAGACACTGAAGCTTTCTTT. This gives the protein CASEYQGDTEAFF.

This clonotype has a count of ten or more. The rearrangement joins TRBV6-2 or TRBV6-3 to TRBJ1-5; maybe TRBD1 (6 bases). V gave up 6 bases and J gave up 1 base, with 16 bases separating them. Germline CDR1 is MNHEY and CDR2 is SVGEGT. The CDR3 loop spans 16 amino acids. The CDR3 region has the DNA TGTGCCAGCAGCCGGAAACAGGGAAGCAGCAATCAGCCCCAGCATTTT. Translation: CASSRKQGSSNQPQHF.

This clonotype was seen a handful of times. V usage is TRBV28 and J usage is TRBJ2-3; D perhaps matches TRBD2 (6 bases). The germline V gene has CDR1 MDHEN and CDR2 SYDVKM. The CDR3 is 14 residues long. V dropped 3 bases and J dropped 4 bases, with 11 bases sitting between them. As DNA, the CDR3 is TGTGCCAGCAGTTTTCCCTCGGGGGCAGATACGCAGTATTTT. This encodes CASSFPSGADTQYF.

This clonotype was observed a few times. The CDR3 protein is CASSDGRSNQPQHF. Here the CDR3 DNA reads TGTGCCAGCAGCGACGGACGGAGCAATCAGCCCCAGCATTTT. This sequence joins TRBV7-9 and TRBJ1-5, with no clear D. V was trimmed by 5 bases and J by 1 base, leaving 9 bases between them. Per the germline V gene, CDR1 is SEHNR and CDR2 is FQNEAQ (reference sequence). The CDR3 covers 14 residues.

This chain joins TRBV19 and TRBJ2-1; 10 bases are shared with TRBD2. Germline V gives CDR1 LNHDA, CDR2 SQIVND (reference sequence). The CDR3 has 13 amino acids. J gave up 9 bases and V 10 bases, and 9 bases lay outside the gene matches. The CDR3 loop reads CAIGTSEGAEQFF. As DNA, the CDR3 is TGTGCCATCGGGACTAGCGAGGGGGCTGAGCAGTTCTTC.

This clonotype was recorded at least ten times. The chain uses TRBV10-3 and TRBJ2-3; D possibly corresponds to TRBD1 (5 bases). Germline CDR1 is ENHRY and CDR2 is SYGVKD. The CDR3 loop spans 12 amino acids. Trimming pared 3 bases from V and 4 bases from J, leaving 5 bases between. CDR3 sequence: CAISEQADTQYF. The CDR3 DNA reads as TGTGCCATCAGTGAACAGGCAGATACGCAGTATTTT.

This clonotype appeared many times. The chain links TRBV5-1 to TRBJ1-3, with D uncertain. The CDR3 consists of 14 residues. CDR1 SGHRS and CDR2 YFSETQ come from the germline V gene. V was pared by 5 bases and J by 5 bases, with 14 bases between. The CDR3 reads CASRRHGLRNTIYF. CDR3 bases: TGCGCCAGCAGACGCCACGGGCTGAGAAACACCATATATTTT.

This clonotype was picked up many times. The chain recombines TRBV7-8 with TRBJ1-1; 8 bases line up with TRBD1. Germline V gives CDR1 SGHVS, CDR2 FQNEAQ. The V segment lost 5 bases and the J segment 7 bases; nucleotides outside the gene matches: 18. The CDR3 totals 17 residues. CDR3 amino acids: CASSLRTGLTEDDEAFF. For the CDR3, the DNA is TGTGCCAGCAGCCTCAGGACAGGGTTGACGGAAGACGATGAAGCTTTCTTT.

J is TRBJ2-3 and V is TRBV7-2; D remains ambiguous. V dropped 5 bases and J dropped 3 bases, with 6 bases sitting between them. This CDR3 contains 12 residues. CDR1 SGHTA and CDR2 FQGNSA come from the germline V gene. In DNA, the CDR3 is TGTGCCAGCAGCCCAGTAACAGATACGCAGTATTTT. It translates to CASSPVTDTQYF.

The sample holds a few counts of this clonotype. The genes are TRBV6-2 or TRBV6-3 and TRBJ2-1, with D perhaps matching TRBD1 (6 bases). This CDR3 contains 14 residues. The V end was cut by 6 bases, the J end by 6 bases, with 15 bases between. Germline V CDR1 and CDR2: MNHEY, SVGEGT. CDR3 nucleotides: TGTGCCAGCAGACAATTTACAGGGAGCAATGAGCAGTTCTTC. It is translated as CASRQFTGSNEQFF.

This clonotype was detected a few times. The V call is TRBV6-2 or TRBV6-3, the J call TRBJ1-4, with D unclear. Germline V lookup: CDR1 MNHEY, CDR2 SVGEGT. Trimming took 5 bases from V and 5 from J, leaving 21 bases between them. This CDR3 is built from 17 residues. DNA of the CDR3: TGTGCCAGCAGTCAGCCCCTGCACGGGAGGAGGAATGAAAAACTGTTTTTT. This sequence encodes CASSQPLHGRRNEKLFF.

Ten or more counts support this clonotype. J is TRBJ1-1 and V is TRBV12-3 or TRBV12-4; D ambiguous. V gave up 9 bases and J gave up 4 bases, with 15 bases separating them. The CDR3 extends over 13 amino acids. CDR3 amino acids: CASGLGFRTEAFF. As DNA, the CDR3 is TGTGCCAGTGGGCTGGGGTTTCGCACTGAAGCTTTCTTT.

The V gene is TRBV6-2 or TRBV6-3, the J gene TRBJ1-1; TRBD1 agrees at 9 bases. Germline values: CDR1 MNHEY, CDR2 SVGEGT. The junction had 2 bases not matched to a gene; V was cut back by 1 base and J by 11 bases. The CDR3 totals 12 residues. CDR3 loop: CASSYFDRGAFF. In DNA form, the CDR3 reads TGTGCCAGCAGTTACTTCGACAGGGGGGCTTTCTTT.

This clonotype was counted a single time. The chain is built from TRBV6-5 and TRBJ2-3; 10 nucleotides match TRBD2. The J segment lost 7 bases and the V segment lost 7 bases, leaving 11 bases of the junction unmatched. Per the germline V gene, CDR1 is MNHEY and CDR2 is SVGAGI. The CDR3 loop spans 15 amino acids. The CDR3 DNA sequence: TGTGCCAGCACCCCCCGGGCTAGCGGGGGTAATACGCAGTATTTT. It translates to CASTPRASGGNTQYF.

The chain is built from TRBV6-5 and TRBJ2-3, with no clear D. Germline V CDR1 and CDR2: MNHEY, SVGAGI. The CDR3 contains 16 residues. V was trimmed by 4 bases and J by 0 bases, leaving 14 bases between them. This CDR3 is CASSSHAAGSTDTQYF. CDR3 nucleotides: TGTGCCAGCAGTTCCCACGCGGCCGGGAGCACAGATACGCAGTATTTT.

This clonotype came up many times. The chain employs TRBV27 and TRBJ2-1, with 9 bases that match TRBD1. The trim removed 3 bases at V and 9 bases at J, leaving 9 bases unmatched. The CDR3 covers 15 residues. Germline lookup yields CDR1 MNHEY and CDR2 SMNVEV (reference sequence). The CDR3 protein is CASSFEGQGVGEQFF. In nucleotides, the CDR3 is TGTGCCAGCAGTTTCGAGGGACAGGGCGTTGGTGAGCAGTTCTTC.

This clonotype was seen repeatedly, ten times or more. The chain is built from TRBV20-1 and TRBJ1-2; D call uncertain. V lost 0 bases to trimming and J lost 9 bases, with 14 bases between them. Germline CDR1 and CDR2: DFQATT and SNEGSKA (reference sequence). CDR3 length: 13 amino acids. The CDR3 DNA is TGCAGTGCTAGAGATTCCCAGTCCCATAGCTACACCTTC. It encodes CSARDSQSHSYTF.

At least ten counts were recorded for this clonotype. The chain recombines TRBV2 with TRBJ1-5; D is ambiguous. CDR1 and CDR2 from the germline V gene are SNHLY and FYNNEI. The V gene lost 6 bases and the J gene lost 8 bases, with 17 bases spanning the gap. The CDR3 is made up of 14 amino acids. The CDR3 region is CASSGLDKMEPQHF. As DNA, the CDR3 is TGTGCCAGCAGCGGGCTTGACAAGATGGAGCCCCAGCATTTT.

This clonotype has only a few counts. V and J are TRBV20-1 and TRBJ2-2; TRBD1 or TRBD2 may be the D gene (5 bases each). This CDR3 spans 15 amino acids. V was clipped by 0 bases and J by 1 base, with 9 bases between them. Germline-derived CDR1 and CDR2 are DFQATT and SNEGSKA (reference sequence). In DNA form, the CDR3 reads TGCAGTGCTAGAGAGAGGGGTCGGAACACCGGGGAGCTGTTTTTT. Encoded protein: CSARERGRNTGELFF.

The table lists this clonotype with many counts. The genes are TRBV29-1 and TRBJ2-3; D ambiguous. CDR1 is SQVTM and CDR2 is ANQGSEA in the germline V gene. This CDR3 has 13 amino acids. The V and J ends lost 5 bases and 4 bases respectively, with 13 bases between them. The CDR3 DNA follows: TGCAGCGTTCTATCGGGTAGGGCAGATACGCAGTATTTT. Its protein is CSVLSGRADTQYF.

This clonotype was found a few times. The junction shows a germline mismatch at one end, possibly a read error. The CDR3 bases are TGTGCCAGTCTTTCTTTCCCAGGGGGCCTCTCCCACGAGCAGTACTTC. It yields the protein CASLSFPGGLSHEQYF. The chain links TRBV7-9 to TRBJ2-7; 8 bases match TRBD1. CDR1 SEHNR and CDR2 FQNEAQ come from the germline V gene (reference sequence). CDR3 length: 16 amino acids. Complete variable domain (other parts from reference TRBV7-9 and TRBJ2-7): DTGVSQNPRHKITKRGQNVTFRCDPISEHNRLYWYRQTLGQGPEFLTYFQNEAQLEKSRLLSDRFSAERPKGSFSTLEIQRTEQGDSAMYLCASLSFPGGLSHEQYFGPGTRLTVT.